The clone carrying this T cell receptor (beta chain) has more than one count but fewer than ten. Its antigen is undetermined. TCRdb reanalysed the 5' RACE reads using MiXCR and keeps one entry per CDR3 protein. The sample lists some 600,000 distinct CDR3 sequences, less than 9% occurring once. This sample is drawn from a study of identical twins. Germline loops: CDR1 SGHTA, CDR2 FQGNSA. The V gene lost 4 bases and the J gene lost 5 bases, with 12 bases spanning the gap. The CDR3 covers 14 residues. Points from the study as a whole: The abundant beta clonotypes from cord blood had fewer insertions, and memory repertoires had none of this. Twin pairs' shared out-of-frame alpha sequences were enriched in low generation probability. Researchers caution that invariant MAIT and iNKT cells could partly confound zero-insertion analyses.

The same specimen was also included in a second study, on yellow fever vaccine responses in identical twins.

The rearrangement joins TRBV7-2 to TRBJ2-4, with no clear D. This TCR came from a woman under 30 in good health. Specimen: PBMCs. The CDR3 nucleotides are TGTGCCAGCAGCTCCAGGTTGACGGAAAACATTCAGTACTTC. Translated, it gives CASSSRLTENIQYF.